This T cell receptor (beta chain) emerged from a study of CD8+CD57+ T cells in acquired aplastic anemia (dated by TCRdb to between 2017 and 2018). Turning to the overall study: DNA extracted from sorted CD4+ and CD8+ cells had a mean of roughly 3 ug, with a range of roughly 0.18 to 27.4 ug. An average of roughly 10 million reads for CD4+ cells and approximately 11 million reads for CD8+ cells was obtained from healthy donor samples.

Overall study outcomes, separate from this receptor: Patients and healthy controls showed no significant difference in CD8+ Simpson's diversity (P=0.060). Around 30 CD8+ CDR3 sequences were found to be shared between patients and controls, but these sequences appeared to be highly expressed in patients and within the immunodominant clones of the patients.

This clonotype appeared a single time. Its antigen specificity is not known. No qualities accompany the bases; no much larger clone lies one base away. One read provides weak support. The CDR3 holds 15 amino acids from the cysteine to the phenylalanine. Solely the CDR3 DNA is kept, with 45 bases framed from the first base. Germline trimming: 1 base from V, 3 bases from J; junction bases outside gene matches: 3. Genomic DNA served as template for TCR beta VDJ combination and CDR3 sequence profiling. An Illumina HiSeq 2000 was used for TCR repertoire sequencing. The source study handled its data this way. TRBV/TRBJ rearrangement plots, CDR3 size and DJ length profiles, and Simpson's diversity index were used to evaluate the repertoires. The immunodominant clone was defined as the most abundant DNA sequence in deep sequencing data. CDR3 amino acid sequences were checked for sharing between subjects and were compared against published repertoires and the VDJdb database. In TCRdb, the public reads were trimmed at Q25 with fastp and aligned with MiXCR, with productive beta chains retained. Rows with one shared CDR3 protein collapse into an entry with the most common genes and DNA. In this record, the V and J calls reflect TCRdb's handling and not the investigators' own analysis. The sample table shows fewer than 200,000 distinct CDR3 sequences, and about 60% are seen once. The ten largest account for 45% of the sample.

In the study, sorted CD4+ and CD8+ blood T cells from patients with severe aplastic anemia and from healthy subjects underwent deep sequencing of TCR repertoires. Ficoll-Paque density gradient centrifugation was used to isolate peripheral blood mononuclear cells. Before DNA extraction, CD4+ and CD8+ T cells were sorted with FACS or magnetic beads. The TCR comes from a human donor in good health. This sequence uses TRBV12-3 or TRBV12-4 and TRBJ1-5; TRBD1 matches 7 bases in the middle. Sample: sorted CD4+, CD8+, or CD8+CD57+ T cells (not recorded which) from PBMCs. The nucleotides are TGTGCCAGCAGTTTAGTGGACAGGCTCAATCAGCCCCAGCATTTT. Its coded protein is CASSLVDRLNQPQHF.